The 15 T cell receptor beta chains given below trace back to one sample, sequenced in a study of molecular identifiers for immune sequencing clone quantification. One entry per CDR3 protein results from TCRdb running MiXCR on the PCR reads. The sample yields 40,000 to 45,000 distinct CDR3 sequences, roughly 21% seen once. Specimen: naive CD8+ T cells from blood, with Jurkat cell RNA spiked in. Sample subset: FACS-sorted CD8+CD4-CCR7+CD45RA+ naive T cells. The receptors stem from a human donor in good health. Some libraries in this study had Jurkat cell RNA spiked in.

This clonotype was recorded at least ten times. The gene calls are TRBV15 and TRBJ2-5, with 9 positions matching TRBD2. V shed 0 bases, J shed 5 bases, and the junction held 10 bases outside the gene matches. Per the germline V gene, CDR1 is LNHNV and CDR2 is YYDKDF (reference sequence). This CDR3 spans 17 amino acids. In DNA form, the CDR3 reads TGTGCCACCAGCAGAGATGTGGGTAGCGGGAGTGGTGAGACCCAGTACTTC. Its translation is CATSRDVGSGSGETQYF.

This clonotype was detected many times. The V and J genes are TRBV4-3 and TRBJ2-7, with TRBD2 identical over 7 bases. V lost 0 bases, J lost 0 bases, and 8 bases stayed unmatched. Germline V gene lookup returns CDR1 LGHNA and CDR2 YSLEER. The CDR3 runs to 17 residues. CDR3 in DNA: TGCGCCAGCAGCCAAGATCGAGTCGGGGGGAGCTCCTACGAGCAGTACTTC. Protein product: CASSQDRVGGSSYEQYF.

The rearrangement links TRBV3-1 to TRBJ2-7, with no clear D. V lost 1 base to trimming and J lost 3 bases, with 10 bases between them. The CDR3 runs to 14 residues. CDR1 and CDR2 (germline): LGHDT, YNNKEL (reference sequence). CDR3 coding DNA: TGTGCCAGCAGCCAAGGGTCCGCAAACTACGAGCAGTACTTC. Translated: CASSQGSANYEQYF.

This clonotype appeared many times. The V and J genes are TRBV29-1 and TRBJ2-1; possible D gene TRBD2, 5 bases. V lost 7 bases and J lost 8, with 12 bases in between. The CDR3 runs 11 residues. Germline-derived CDR1 and CDR2 are SQVTM and ANQGSEA. CDR3 residues: CSGRRGYEQFF. As DNA, the CDR3 is TGCAGCGGACGACGGGGTTATGAGCAGTTCTTC.

The sample holds many counts of this clonotype. For the CDR3, the DNA is TGTGCCAGCAGTTTCCAGTTAACAGATACGCAGTATTTT. Translation gives CASSFQLTDTQYF. The V and J genes are TRBV27 and TRBJ2-3, with no clear D. Trimming stripped 3 bases from V and 3 bases from J, with 7 bases between. The CDR3 sequence is 13 residues long. Germline-derived CDR1 and CDR2 are MNHEY and SMNVEV (reference sequence).

This clonotype was counted at least ten times. The V and J genes are TRBV29-1 and TRBJ2-2; either TRBD1 or TRBD2 may fit D (6 bases each). CDR3 length: 13 residues. Germline assignment: CDR1 SQVTM and CDR2 ANQGSEA. V was trimmed by 6 bases and J by 6 bases, leaving 14 bases between them. Here the CDR3 DNA reads TGCAGCGTCCTGGCGGAGGGGGCCGGGGAGCTGTTTTTT. It codes for CSVLAEGAGELFF.

This chain joins TRBV19 and TRBJ2-3, with a tentative D call TRBD2 (7 bases). Trimming shortened V by 9 bases and J by 2 bases, and 24 bases separated the two germline ends. Germline assignment: CDR1 LNHDA and CDR2 SQIVND (reference sequence). The length of the CDR3 is 17 residues. CDR3 nucleotide sequence: TGTGCCAGCAGTGTCAGATCCCGCGGGGGCCCCACAGATACGCAGTATTTT. It codes for CASSVRSRGGPTDTQYF.

This clonotype appeared a few times. The rearrangement uses TRBV7-6 and TRBJ2-7; TRBD1 aligns across 8 bases. The J segment lost 3 bases and the V segment lost 2 bases, leaving 6 bases of the junction unmatched. The CDR3 runs to 15 residues. Germline CDR1 SGHVS, CDR2 FNYEAQ. CDR3 region: CASSLKTGVLYEQYF. The CDR3 nucleotides are TGTGCCAGCAGCTTAAAGACAGGGGTACTCTACGAGCAGTACTTC.

This clonotype showed up many times. The CDR3: CASSSTGTGDYEQYF. The DNA for the CDR3 is TGTGCCAGCAGTTCGACCGGGACAGGGGACTACGAGCAGTACTTC. The gene calls are TRBV7-9 and TRBJ2-7, with TRBD1 identical over 10 bases. The CDR3 runs 15 residues. The V segment lost 6 bases and the J segment 3 bases; nucleotides outside the gene matches: 8. Germline V gives CDR1 SEHNR, CDR2 FQNEAQ (reference sequence).

This clonotype was seen repeatedly, ten times or more. The chain links TRBV4-3 to TRBJ1-1; TRBD1 matches 7 bases. V shed 4 bases and J 0 bases; nucleotides not matched to a gene: 5. This CDR3 has 15 residues. From germline, CDR1 is LGHNA and CDR2 YSLEER. CDR3 loop: CASSPGTALNTEAFF. The CDR3 region has the DNA TGCGCCAGCAGCCCAGGGACAGCCTTGAACACTGAAGCTTTCTTT.

This clonotype has at least ten counts. V and J are TRBV6-1 and TRBJ2-7; TRBD1 matches 7 bases. This CDR3 is built from 13 residues. The germline gives CDR1 MNHNS, CDR2 SASEGT. J gave up 4 bases and V 5 bases, and 5 bases lay outside the gene matches. This CDR3 reads CASSFYRGYEQYF. CDR3 DNA: TGTGCCAGCAGTTTTTACAGGGGATACGAGCAGTACTTC.

This clonotype was detected ten times or more. This chain uses TRBV19 with TRBJ2-7; possibly TRBD1 for D (5 bases). Germline CDR1 LNHDA, CDR2 SQIVND (reference sequence). The V and J ends lost 6 bases and 0 bases respectively, with 12 bases between them. This CDR3 region has 14 residues. This CDR3 reads CASSLMDTSYEQYF. DNA of the CDR3: TGTGCCAGTAGCCTGATGGACACCTCCTACGAGCAGTACTTC.

This clonotype was detected ten times or more. The CDR3 DNA is TGTGCCAGCAGCTTAAAACGGACTAGCACAGATACGCAGTATTTT. Encoded protein: CASSLKRTSTDTQYF. The chain has TRBV13 and TRBJ2-3; TRBD2 might be the D (5 bases). Trimming took off 2 bases at V and 0 bases at J, with 9 bases between the two ends. This CDR3 region has 15 residues. Germline V gene lookup returns CDR1 PRHDT and CDR2 FYEKMQ (reference sequence). Filled out from reference TRBV13 and TRBJ2-3, the complete variable domain reads AAGVIQSPRHLIKEKRETATLKCYPIPRHDTVYWYQQGPGQDPQFLISFYEKMQSDKGSIPDRFSAQQFSDYHSELNMSSLELGDSALYFCASSLKRTSTDTQYFGPGTRLTVL.

For this clonotype: Since a much larger clone is just one base distant, this may be a read error. The chain is built from TRBV5-1 and TRBJ2-7, with D possibly matching TRBD2 (5 bases). From germline, CDR1 is SGHRS and CDR2 YFSETQ. The CDR3 is 12 amino acids. The CDR3 DNA reads TGCGCCAGCAGCTTGGTGAGCGGCGAGCGGTACTTC. Its translation is CASSLVSGERYF.

This clonotype was found many times. The rearrangement uses TRBV20-1 and TRBJ2-7; 12 bases align to TRBD2. The J segment lost 4 bases and the V segment lost 6 bases, leaving 7 bases of the junction unmatched. Germline V gene lookup returns CDR1 DFQATT and CDR2 SNEGSKA (reference sequence). The CDR3 is 14 residues long. This CDR3 reads CSARTSGETYEQYF. CDR3 coding DNA: TGCAGTGCGAGGACTAGCGGGGAGACTTACGAGCAGTACTTC.